These 27 T cell receptor beta chains came from one sample sequenced in a study of human T cells and chemical hapten exposure. The sample's time point: pre-sensitization, week 0. The treatment here: therapeutic diphenylcyclopropenone sensitization with weekly scalp DPC. TCRdb re-called the RACE reads with MiXCR, one entry per CDR3 protein. This sample has 60,000 to 75,000 distinct CDR3 sequences, with about 7% found just once. Sequencing was performed on whole blood, taken in connection with sensitization to the hapten diphenylcyclopropenone (DPC). These receptor sequences come from a woman between 25 and 40 years old with alopecia areata. Some clones in this sample may be carry-over from other donors' samples.

In DNA form, the CDR3 reads TGTGCCAGCAGTGCTAGAGCGACAGGAGACACTGAAGCTTTCTTT. Its translation is CASSARATGDTEAFF. The chain is built from TRBV6-5 and TRBJ1-1; tentatively, D is TRBD1 (6 bases). CDR3 length: 15 amino acids. The germline CDR1 and CDR2 sequences are MNHEY and SVGAGI. V lost 5 bases to trimming and J lost 3 bases, with 16 bases between them.

The rearrangement uses TRBV27 and TRBJ1-5; D is ambiguous. Germline V gene lookup returns CDR1 MNHEY and CDR2 SMNVEV (reference sequence). This CDR3 spans 13 amino acids. V was trimmed by 3 bases and J by 0 bases, leaving 3 bases between them. The CDR3 coding sequence is TGTGCCAGCAGTTTTAATAGCAATCAGCCCCAGCATTTT. Protein: CASSFNSNQPQHF.

In its sample, this clonotype was seen many times. This chain uses TRBV5-5 with TRBJ2-4; TRBD1 matches at 7 bases. CDR1 and CDR2 (germline): SGHKS, YYEKEE (reference sequence). The CDR3 extends over 14 amino acids. V gave up 2 bases and J gave up 6 bases; unmatched junction bases: 5. CDR3 in DNA: TGTGCCAGCAGCTTCCAGGGGGTTGTAAACATTCAGTACTTC. Its translation is CASSFQGVVNIQYF.

This clonotype showed up many times. The rearrangement uses TRBV10-3 and TRBJ1-4, with TRBD1 matching 9 bases. CDR1 is ENHRY and CDR2 is SYGVKD in the germline V gene. CDR3 length equals 16 residues. J was trimmed by 7 bases and V by 4 bases; bases with no gene match: 10. The CDR3 is CAISATPGQGFEKLFF. CDR3 sequence (DNA): TGTGCCATCAGTGCCACCCCGGGACAGGGTTTTGAAAAACTGTTTTTT.

This clonotype has ten or more counts. This chain joins TRBV6-5 and TRBJ1-6; no firm D call. The V end lost 5 bases, the J end lost 8 bases, and 16 bases lay between the germline ends. CDR1 is MNHEY, CDR2 SVGAGI, per germline. The CDR3 runs 15 residues. In DNA form, the CDR3 reads TGTGCCAGCAGTCTACCGGGATACGAGGATTCACCCCTCCACTTT. Translation gives CASSLPGYEDSPLHF.

This clonotype has ten or more counts. The chain employs TRBV2 and TRBJ1-2; D perhaps matches TRBD1 (6 bases). CDR3 length: 12 residues. V was clipped by 6 bases and J by 6 bases, with 11 bases between them. Germline V CDR1 and CDR2: SNHLY, FYNNEI. The CDR3 coding sequence is TGTGCCAGCAGCGCAGGGGCGAATGGCTACACCTTC. Its protein product is CASSAGANGYTF.

This clonotype was seen repeatedly, ten times or more. The chain has TRBV7-2 and TRBJ1-6; possibly TRBD1 for D (6 bases). This CDR3 comprises 15 residues. Germline CDR1 reads SGHTA; CDR2 reads FQGNSA. V was clipped by 3 bases and J by 5 bases, with 11 bases between them. CDR3 DNA sequence: TGTGCCAGCAGCTTGAGACAGGTTGATAATTCACCCCTCCACTTT. It yields the protein CASSLRQVDNSPLHF.

This chain links TRBV27 with TRBJ2-3; 10 nucleotides match TRBD2. This CDR3 is 17 amino acids long. Per germline, CDR1 MNHEY and CDR2 SMNVEV (reference sequence). V shed 3 bases, J shed 7 bases, and the junction held 13 bases outside the gene matches. CDR3 DNA: TGTGCCAGCAGTTTCTTGCCTAGCGGGGGCCGAGTGCATACGCAGTATTTT. Translation: CASSFLPSGGRVHTQYF.

This rearrangement joins TRBV6-5 to TRBJ2-1, with TRBD2 matching over 7 bases. The V and J ends lost 5 bases and 0 bases, in that order; junction bases with no gene match: 4. The CDR3 is 15 residues long. Germline loops: CDR1 MNHEY, CDR2 SVGAGI. CDR3 bases: TGTGCCAGCAGTCCCGGACTAGACTCCTACAATGAGCAGTTCTTC. The encoded protein is CASSPGLDSYNEQFF.

This clonotype was picked up a small number of times. The chain couples TRBV7-9 to TRBJ2-2, with 7 bases that match TRBD1. V lost 5 bases and J lost 2; bases outside the gene matches: 17. Germline values: CDR1 SEHNR, CDR2 FQNEAQ (reference sequence). This CDR3 spans 19 amino acids. The CDR3 is CASSPAWGQPFGNTGELFF. The CDR3 nucleotides are TGTGCCAGCAGCCCGGCGTGGGGACAGCCCTTCGGCAACACCGGGGAGCTGTTTTTT.

This clonotype was observed many times. The chain has TRBV5-1 and TRBJ2-1; 8 bases map to TRBD2. The CDR3 contains 15 residues. J was trimmed by 5 bases and V by 2 bases; bases with no gene match: 6. Germline V CDR1 and CDR2: SGHRS, YFSETQ. CDR3 protein: CASSLGLAANNEQFF. DNA of the CDR3: TGCGCCAGCAGCTTAGGACTAGCAGCCAACAATGAGCAGTTCTTC.

This clonotype has ten or more counts. The CDR3 DNA reads TGTGCCAGCAGTCAGGGACTAGCGGGGGCCAACGTCCTGACTTTC. Translating gives CASSQGLAGANVLTF. This chain uses TRBV14 with TRBJ2-6, with TRBD2 matching over 10 bases. Trimming took 6 bases from V and 4 from J; bases not matched to a gene: 3. CDR1 is SGHDN and CDR2 is FVKESK in the germline V gene. CDR3 length equals 15 residues.

This clonotype was observed many times. The gene calls are TRBV25-1 and TRBJ2-4; TRBD1 might be the D (6 bases). The CDR3 loop spans 13 amino acids. The V gene lost 2 bases and the J gene lost 11 bases, with 13 bases spanning the gap. CDR1 is MGHDK and CDR2 is SYGVNS in the germline V gene. The CDR3 DNA sequence: TGTGCCAGCAGTGAAACGCACAGGGACCTTCAGTACTTC. It codes for CASSETHRDLQYF.

This clonotype was seen at least ten times. This chain links TRBV14 with TRBJ2-1; D is ambiguous. The CDR3 has 15 residues. Trimming removed 1 base at V and 4 bases at J, with 11 bases between. From germline, CDR1 is SGHDN and CDR2 FVKESK. This CDR3 is CASSQAYGGYNEQFF. The CDR3 region has the DNA TGTGCCAGCAGCCAAGCCTATGGTGGGTACAATGAGCAGTTCTTC.

This clonotype was found many times. The chain employs TRBV29-1 and TRBJ1-1; a possible D gene is TRBD1 (5 bases). There are 13 residues in the CDR3. Germline V gene sequence: CDR1 SQVTM, CDR2 ANQGSEA. The CDR3: CTGGRRMNTEAFF. CDR3 DNA sequence: TGCACCGGGGGTCGGAGAATGAACACTGAAGCTTTCTTT.

This clonotype has ten or more counts. The rearrangement uses TRBV4-1 and TRBJ2-3; the D gene is possibly TRBD2 (6 bases). The CDR3 extends over 16 amino acids. CDR1 and CDR2 from the germline V gene are MGHRA and YSYEKL. The ends were cut back, 4 bases at V and 2 bases at J, with 16 bases in the middle. The CDR3 is CASSPSGSAFTDTQYF. The DNA of the CDR3 is TGCGCCAGCAGCCCAAGCGGGTCGGCCTTCACAGATACGCAGTATTTT.

This clonotype was recorded many times. V and J are TRBV27 and TRBJ1-1; tentatively, D is TRBD1 (6 bases). Germline assignment: CDR1 MNHEY and CDR2 SMNVEV (reference sequence). CDR3 size: 15 residues. Trimming removed 0 bases from V and 8 bases from J, with 16 bases in between. The CDR3 loop reads CASSLSGTLGPEAFF. DNA of the CDR3: TGTGCCAGCAGTTTATCGGGGACATTAGGACCCGAAGCTTTCTTT.

This clonotype was recorded many times. The chain is built from TRBV5-1 and TRBJ1-1, with TRBD1 as a possible D gene (6 bases). Between the trimmed V and J ends, which lost 4 bases and 1 base, there was a span of 17 bases. CDR1 is SGHRS and CDR2 is YFSETQ in the germline V gene. This CDR3 comprises 16 residues. CDR3 sequence (DNA): TGCGCCAGCAGCCTATCGGCAGGGGCGGGGAACACTGAAGCTTTCTTT. It encodes CASSLSAGAGNTEAFF.

There are many counts of this clonotype. This chain links TRBV23-1 with TRBJ1-6; 7 bases are shared with TRBD1. TRBV23-1 is an open reading frame, and its role is uncertain. V lost 10 bases and J lost 8; bases outside the gene matches: 8. The CDR3 is 13 residues long. CDR3 sequence (DNA): TGCGCCACCCTTGACAGGGACTATTCACCCCTCCACTTT. It is translated as CATLDRDYSPLHF.

This chain joins TRBV5-5 and TRBJ1-6; no reliable D call. Germline-derived CDR1 and CDR2 are SGHKS and YYEKEE (reference sequence). CDR3 size: 16 residues. Deletions cut 5 bases from V and 7 bases from J, with 19 bases between. Written as DNA, the CDR3 is TGTGCCAGCAGTTCCTCAGGCCCCGAAAACAATTCACCCCTCCACTTT. It encodes CASSSSGPENNSPLHF.

This clonotype came up many times. The CDR3 DNA follows: TGCAGTGCTTGCAGCCGGGACAGGGGGCGAGAGCAGTACTTC. Translating it yields CSACSRDRGREQYF. The gene calls are TRBV20-1 and TRBJ2-7; 12 nucleotides line up with TRBD1. V shed 5 bases and J 7 bases; nucleotides not matched to a gene: 9. CDR3 length: 14 amino acids. CDR1 and CDR2 (germline): DFQATT, SNEGSKA (reference sequence).

This clonotype was observed at least ten times. The chain is built from TRBV6-4 and TRBJ2-1, with D unclear. CDR1 is MRHNA and CDR2 is SNTAGT in the germline V gene. CDR3 size: 16 residues. Trimming cost V 0 bases and J 0 bases, with 9 bases left between them. CDR3 bases: TGTGCCAGCAGTGACTCGGGTAGGAGCTCCTACAATGAGCAGTTCTTC. Amino acids: CASSDSGRSSYNEQFF.

As to this clonotype: A read error is possible here, since a much larger clone lies one base away. This sequence joins TRBV7-6 and TRBJ1-1; tentative D call: TRBD1 (5 bases). This CDR3 comprises 13 residues. Germline V CDR1 and CDR2: SGHVS, FNYEAQ. The CDR3 sequence: CASSWTWNTEASF. CDR3 DNA sequence: TGTGCCAGCAGCTGGACATGGAACACTGAAGCTTCCTTT. The variable domain in full, with the rest retrieved from reference TRBV7-6 and TRBJ1-1, is GAGVSQSPRYKVTKRGQDVALRCDPISGHVSLYWYRQALGQGPEFLTYFNYEAQQDKSGLPNDRFSAERPEGSISTLTIQRTEQRDSAMYRCASSWTWNTEASFGQGTRLTVV.

As regards this clonotype: A single base separates this from a much larger clone, so it may be a read error. This chain joins TRBV2 and TRBJ1-2; D is unresolved. The CDR3 is made up of 14 amino acids. Germline values: CDR1 SNHLY, CDR2 FYNNEI. The CDR3 coding sequence is TGTGCCAGCAGTGAGCACCTATCGGACTATGGCGACACCTTC. It specifies CASSEHLSDYGDTF.

Many counts were recorded for this clonotype. V and J are TRBV6-5 and TRBJ1-1; 8 bases line up with TRBD1. CDR3 size: 15 residues. With V trimmed by 2 bases and J by 2 bases, 4 bases remained unmatched. Looked up from germline, CDR1 is MNHEY and CDR2 is SVGAGI. CDR3 sequence: CASSYPTGDNTEAFF. CDR3 coding DNA: TGTGCCAGCAGTTACCCGACAGGGGATAACACTGAAGCTTTCTTT.

Concerning this clonotype: A much larger clone is a single base away; this may be a read error. The chain has TRBV7-9 and TRBJ1-2, with unresolved D. Germline CDR1 reads SEHNR; CDR2 reads FQNEAQ (reference sequence). The CDR3 is made up of 13 amino acids. CDR3 DNA sequence: TGTGCCAGCAGCTCCCCCGAGGGCTATGGCGACACCTTC. Its translation: CASSSPEGYGDTF.

The sample holds a few counts of this clonotype. The V call is TRBV12-3 or TRBV12-4, the J call TRBJ1-2; 9 nucleotides line up with TRBD1. J was trimmed by 7 bases and V by 5 bases; bases with no gene match: 11. The CDR3 totals 15 residues. The CDR3 DNA reads TGTGCCAGCAGTCCGTCCCGGGACAGGGTTCGTGGCTACACCTTC. Encoded protein: CASSPSRDRVRGYTF.